This T cell receptor beta chain was sequenced for a study of low-dose radiotherapy and immunotherapy resistance in tumors (dated by TCRdb to between 2020 and 2023). As for the study more broadly: In Cohort 1, 0.5 Gy per fraction was delivered every 2 weeks, and a total PTV dose of 6.5 Gy was prescribed. In Cohort 2, 1 Gy per fraction was delivered every two weeks, for a total of 13 Gy over 26 weeks. Patients were given nivolumab as a 240 mg flat dose every two weeks and ipilimumab at 1 mg/kg every six weeks, with both drugs delivered intravenously. Cyclophosphamide 200 mg/m2 was given intravenously every two weeks, one day before each radiation and immunotherapy administration. Patients took aspirin 300 mg orally once daily for four cycles, starting on cycle 1 day 1. Trial participants were not randomized into treatment groups. Eight patients were included in the translational analysis: three from the first dose cohort and the first five from the second dose cohort.

The time point label, as the study defines it: before trial treatment. The donors took part in RACIN, a single-arm, phase I, dose-escalation trial that combined nivolumab, ipilimumab, aspirin, low-dose cyclophosphamide and low-dose radiotherapy. Patients with advanced, TIL-negative solid tumors were considered eligible. Sequencing took place on an Illumina HiSeq 2500. Superscript III and a set of TRAV- and TRBV-specific primers were used to synthesize first-strand cDNA, so that both TCRalpha and TCRbeta chains were covered. TCRs were amplified for around 20 PCR cycles with Phusion, using a constant-region primer paired with the adapter attached to the V primers. Amplification of the isolated mRNA was done with the MessageAmp II aRNA Amplification Kit, which involved a roughly 16-hour in vitro transcription at 37 degrees C. The Dynabeads mRNA DIRECT Purification Kit was used to isolate mRNA for TCR sequencing. Indexed Illumina adapters were added in a second Phusion PCR of 20 to 25 cycles, after which AMPure XP beads were used to purify the products. The source study handled its data this way. Custom Perl scripts were used to pool TCR sequences that encoded the same protein, to remove out-of-frame sequences, and to calculate the abundance of each clonotype. The analysis excluded TCR sequences that were supported by just one read. Among the metrics used to describe the repertoires were Shannon entropy, Gini index, clonality, richness, and the frequency of TCRs shared between repertoires. TCRdb trimmed public reads at Q25 via fastp, called clones via MiXCR and kept in-frame beta chains. Records with the same CDR3 protein are collapsed into one entry carrying the most frequent genes and DNA. The V and J calls shown here were made by TCRdb, not taken from the authors' results. The sample data list roughly 39,000 distinct CDR3 sequences, and 25% to 40% of these were observed just once. 3.7% of the sample lies in the top ten.

This clonotype was detected once. What antigen it recognizes has not been identified. Per-nucleotide qualities are absent, and no much larger clonotype sits a single base away. One read alone lends weak support. For CDR1 and CDR2, the germline V gene lists SGHAT and FQNNGV. Trimming removed 1 base from V and 4 bases from J, leaving 6 bases between the germline ends. From its cysteine to its phenylalanine, the CDR3 spans 13 amino acids. This entry keeps only the CDR3 DNA: 39 bases, framed from base 1. The TCR sequence derives from a male donor with gallbladder cancer. The sequences come from PBMCs, collected before treatment. The chain is made from TRBV11-2 and TRBJ2-3; no D gene can be assigned with confidence. The encoded CDR3 is CASSLVMADTQYF. The DNA reads as follows: TGTGCCAGCAGCTTAGTGATGGCAGATACGCAGTATTTT.